The clone carrying this T cell receptor (beta chain) was detected only once. This sample was included in a study of control samples from healthy donors and cancer patients. The V end lost 2 bases, the J end lost 0 bases, and 14 bases lay between the germline ends. In germline, CDR1 is LNHDA, CDR2 SQIVND (reference sequence). CDR3 size: 18 residues. TCRdb's copy holds only in-frame clones and misses some; the assay was immunoSEQ multiplex PCR. The sample shows over 100,000 clones, 70% to 90% of them seen only once. The chain carries TRBV19 and TRBJ2-6; D remains ambiguous. This sequence was found in a man between 40 and 49 years old in good health. Sequenced sample: blood. The CDR3 coding sequence is TGTGCCAGTAGTATACCCGGGCGAGACAACTCTGGGGCCAACGTCCTGACTTTC. This sequence encodes CASSIPGRDNSGANVLTF.